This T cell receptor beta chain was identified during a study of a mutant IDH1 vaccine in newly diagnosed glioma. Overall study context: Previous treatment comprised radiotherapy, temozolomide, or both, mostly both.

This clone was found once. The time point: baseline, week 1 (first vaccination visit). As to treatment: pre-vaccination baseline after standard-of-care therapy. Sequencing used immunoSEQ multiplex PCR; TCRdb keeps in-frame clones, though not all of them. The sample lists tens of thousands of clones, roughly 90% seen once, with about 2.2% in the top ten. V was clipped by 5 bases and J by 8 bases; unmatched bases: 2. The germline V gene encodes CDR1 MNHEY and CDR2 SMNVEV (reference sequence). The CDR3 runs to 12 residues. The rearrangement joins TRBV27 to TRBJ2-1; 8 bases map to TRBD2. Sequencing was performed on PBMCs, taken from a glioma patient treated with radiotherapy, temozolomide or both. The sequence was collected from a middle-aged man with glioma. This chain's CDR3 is CASSGLADEQFF. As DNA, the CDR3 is TGTGCCAGCAGTGGACTAGCTGATGAGCAGTTCTTC.